This T cell receptor beta chain was recorded in a study of Graves' ophthalmopathy and Graves' hyperthyroidism. Study details: The blood sample was drawn at first diagnosis and before any treatment. Findings of the study overall: Most expanded clonotypes from thyroid (those above 0.001 frequency) were also found in blood.

The V and J ends lost 7 bases and 4 bases respectively, with 7 bases between them. Germline CDR1 reads LNHDA; CDR2 reads SQIVND (reference sequence). CDR3 length: 11 amino acids. No progression to ophthalmopathy over 18 months defined stable hyperthyroidism. There are many counts of this clonotype. Antigen: not known. Investigators amplified TCR beta CDR3 regions from RNA transcripts. The workflow started with a first-round RT-PCR run with HTBI primers and then moved on to a second-round multiplex PCR. From the multiplex PCR reads, TCRdb called clonotypes with MiXCR, one entry per CDR3 protein. The sample yields hundreds of thousands of distinct CDR3 sequences, more than 20% seen once.

The chain recombines TRBV19 with TRBJ1-1; D is ambiguous. Input material: peripheral blood. This receptor was obtained from a woman aged 18 to 35 with stable Graves' hyperthyroidism. The CDR3 nucleotides read TGTGCCAGTAAGTGGAGCACTGAAGCTTTCTTT. Its translation: CASKWSTEAFF.